Following are 18 T cell receptor beta chains from one sample sequenced in a study of T cells in Graves' hyperthyroidism and ophthalmopathy. Amplified TCR beta CDR3 regions derived from RNA transcripts. The HTBI primer set served for first-round RT-PCR of the TCR CDR3. TCRdb called the multiplex PCR reads again in MiXCR, with one record for every CDR3 protein. The sample includes 350,000 or so distinct CDR3 sequences, 15% to 20% of them seen just once. The source material was blood. These receptors came from a woman aged 40 to 55 with Graves' ophthalmopathy.

Only a few counts were recorded for this clonotype. A much bigger clone sits one base away, suggesting this may be a read error. The V gene is TRBV30, the J gene TRBJ2-2; 12 positions agree with TRBD2. The CDR3 sequence is 14 residues long. Trimming took 2 bases from V and 6 from J; bases not matched to a gene: 1. The germline gives CDR1 GTSNPN, CDR2 SVGIG (reference sequence). CDR3 in amino acids: CAWSRTSGAGELFF. The DNA of the CDR3 is TGTGCCTGGAGTAGGACTAGCGGGGCCGGGGAGCTGTTTTTT. Complete variable domain (other parts from reference TRBV30 and TRBJ2-2): SQTIHQWPATLVQPVGSPLSLECTVEGTSNPNLYWYRQAAGRGLQLLFYSVGIGQISSEVPQNLSASRPQDRQFILSSKKLLLSDSGFYLCAWSRTSGAGELFFGEGSRLTVL.

In this sample, this clonotype turned up many times. The rearrangement links TRBV6-2 or TRBV6-3 to TRBJ2-7; 10 bases are a match to TRBD2. The CDR3 is 20 amino acids. Losses at the gene ends were 0 bases for V and 4 bases for J; bases not matched to a gene: 18. Germline V gene lookup returns CDR1 MNHEY and CDR2 SVGEGT. As DNA, the CDR3 is TGTGCCAGCAGTTACTCGTCGGGGACTAGCGAAACTCTCGAACAATACGAGCAGTACTTC. This codes for CASSYSSGTSETLEQYEQYF.

This clonotype came up many times. CDR3 DNA sequence: TGTGCCAGTAGTATGCCTAGCGGGAGCAGGGAGCTGTTTTTT. Amino acid sequence: CASSMPSGSRELFF. The chain is built from TRBV19 and TRBJ2-2, with TRBD2 matching 10 bases. Trimming took 3 bases from V and 9 from J; bases not matched to a gene: 4. The V gene's germline CDR1 is LNHDA and CDR2 SQIVND (reference sequence). This CDR3 contains 14 residues.

There are many counts of this clonotype. The CDR3 is CASSSGREGNYGYTF. CDR3 nucleotide sequence: TGTGCCAGCAGTTCGGGGCGGGAAGGGAACTATGGCTACACCTTC. V and J are TRBV27 and TRBJ1-2, with D possibly TRBD1 on 5 matching bases. CDR1 MNHEY and CDR2 SMNVEV come from the germline V gene (reference sequence). The CDR3 has 15 residues. Trimming pared 4 bases from V and 2 bases from J, leaving 14 bases between.

The J gene is TRBJ2-2, the V gene TRBV9, with 8 bases fitting TRBD1. Germline CDR1 reads SGDLS; CDR2 reads YYNGEE. The CDR3 is made up of 16 amino acids. V shed 3 bases, J shed 6 bases, and the junction held 10 bases outside the gene matches. CDR3 protein: CASSEQGGLFAGELFF. CDR3 bases: TGTGCCAGCAGCGAACAGGGGGGCTTGTTTGCCGGGGAGCTGTTTTTT. The whole variable domain, remainder taken from reference TRBV9 and TRBJ2-2, is DSGVTQTPKHLITATGQRVTLRCSPRSGDLSVYWYQQSLDQGLQFLIQYYNGEERAKGNILERFSAQQFPDLHSELNLSSLELGDSALYFCASSEQGGLFAGELFFGEGSRLTVL.

This clonotype was counted ten times or more. CDR3 region: CASSQGPLRSTDTQYF. CDR3 sequence (DNA): TGTGCCAGCAGCCAAGGTCCCCTCCGAAGCACAGATACGCAGTATTTT. V is TRBV3-1 and J is TRBJ2-3; D uncertain. The CDR3 is 16 residues long. V was clipped by 1 base and J by 0 bases, with 11 bases between them. The germline CDR1 and CDR2 sequences are LGHDT and YNNKEL (reference sequence).

This clonotype was recorded once. CDR3 DNA: TGCAGTGCTCCAGCGACCTCCTACGAGCAGTACTTC. Protein: CSAPATSYEQYF. This chain joins TRBV20-1 and TRBJ2-7; D gene ambiguous. The germline V gene has CDR1 DFQATT and CDR2 SNEGSKA (reference sequence). V was pared by 5 bases and J by 0 bases, with 8 bases between. CDR3 size: 12 residues.

The V and J genes are TRBV24-1 and TRBJ2-7; 7 nucleotides agree with TRBD1. CDR3 length: 15 amino acids. Germline V CDR1 and CDR2: KGHDR, SFDVKD. Trimming at V came to 3 bases and at J to 6 bases, leaving 10 bases not matched to a gene. CDR3 in amino acids: CATSDTGQANPEQYF. CDR3 DNA: TGTGCCACCAGTGATACTGGACAGGCTAATCCCGAGCAGTACTTC.

As concerns this clonotype: The junction does not match germline at one end; this may be a read error. CDR3 sequence: CASSSSLANTGELSF. The CDR3 bases are TGTGCTAGCAGCTCTTCTCTGGCGAACACCGGGGAGCTGTCTTTT. This sequence joins TRBV7-6 and TRBJ2-2, with D possibly matching TRBD2 (5 bases). This CDR3 region has 15 residues. Germline V gene sequence: CDR1 SGHVS, CDR2 FNYEAQ.

This clonotype was observed at least ten times. The CDR3 sequence is CATSDVGVTETQYF. CDR3 DNA sequence: TGTGCCACCAGTGATGTGGGGGTGACCGAGACCCAGTACTTC. The chain employs TRBV24-1 and TRBJ2-5; D may match TRBD1 or TRBD2 (5 bases each). Germline CDR1 is KGHDR and CDR2 is SFDVKD. The CDR3 runs to 14 residues. The V gene lost 3 bases and the J gene lost 5 bases, with 12 bases spanning the gap.

This clonotype is a singleton in its sample. The chain combines TRBV7-2 with TRBJ1-2; no firm D call. The V gene's germline CDR1 is SGHTA and CDR2 FQGNSA. The V gene lost 1 base and the J gene lost 4 bases, with 10 bases spanning the gap. The CDR3 spans 14 residues. This CDR3 is CASSLEVLSYGYTF. The CDR3 nucleotides are TGTGCCAGCAGCTTAGAGGTTCTGAGCTATGGCTACACCTTC.

A word on this clonotype: The junction departs from germline at one end; a sequencing error may be responsible. The V call is TRBV6-2 or TRBV6-3, the J call TRBJ2-2, with 9 bases that match TRBD1. Germline CDR1 and CDR2: MNHEY and SVGEGT. CDR3 length equals 17 residues. CDR3 in amino acids: CASRNRDRAPYTRELFF. CDR3 coding DNA: TGTGCCAGCAGAAACCGGGACAGGGCCCCCTACACCAGGGAGCTGTTTTTT.

This clonotype was detected ten times or more. The chain has TRBV30 and TRBJ1-5; unclear D gene. The CDR3 runs 13 residues. Germline V CDR1 and CDR2: GTSNPN, SVGIG (reference sequence). Trimming left V 3 bases short and J 3 bases short, with 9 bases between. CDR3 nucleotide sequence: TGTGCCTGGAGCAAGGGTCTCAATCAGCCCCAGCATTTT. This sequence encodes CAWSKGLNQPQHF.

The rearrangement links TRBV9 to TRBJ2-7; D unclear. Germline V lookup: CDR1 SGDLS, CDR2 YYNGEE. The CDR3 contains 16 residues. Trimming removed 0 bases from V and 2 bases from J, with 15 bases in between. The CDR3 DNA is TGTGCCAGCAGCGTAGGAAATAGTCTCCTAACCTACGAGCAGTACTTC. Its protein is CASSVGNSLLTYEQYF.

About this clonotype itself: A much larger clone lies one base from this, so it may be a read error. The chain joins TRBV28 to TRBJ2-4; 7 bases fit TRBD2. This CDR3 region has 13 residues. Germline CDR1 is MDHEN and CDR2 is SYDVKM. With 8 bases clipped from V and 12 bases from J, the junction kept 13 bases outside the gene matches. For the CDR3, the DNA is TGTGCCAGCCGGGGGGTGGGGACGGGAACTCAGTACTTC. It specifies CASRGVGTGTQYF.

This clonotype was seen at least ten times. The CDR3 loop reads CASSYPGVAETYEQYF. The CDR3 bases are TGTGCCAGCAGTTACCCCGGTGTAGCGGAAACCTACGAGCAGTACTTC. The genes are TRBV12-3 or TRBV12-4 and TRBJ2-7; D is possibly TRBD2 (6 bases). This CDR3 spans 16 amino acids. Trimming shortened V by 4 bases and J by 2 bases, and 18 bases separated the two germline ends.

This clonotype was seen ten or more times. This chain uses TRBV11-1 with TRBJ1-2; D might be TRBD1 (5 bases). The V gene's germline CDR1 is SGHAT and CDR2 FQDESV (reference sequence). The V gene lost 3 bases and the J gene lost 5 bases, with 10 bases spanning the gap. The CDR3 totals 13 residues. The CDR3 loop reads CASSFGTGYGYTF. Written as DNA, the CDR3 is TGTGCCAGCAGCTTCGGAACAGGTTATGGCTACACCTTC.

This clonotype was seen ten or more times. The V gene is TRBV12-3 or TRBV12-4, the J gene TRBJ2-2, with 9 bases aligning to TRBD2. With 1 base clipped from V and 6 bases from J, the junction kept 3 bases outside the gene matches. The CDR3 covers 15 residues. CDR3 bases: TGTGCCAGCAGTTTAGGCGGGAGGGCCCCCGGGGAGCTGTTTTTT. It specifies CASSLGGRAPGELFF.